This T cell receptor beta chain is from a study of blood T cell repertoires in COVID-19. This clone appeared a single time. Per the original methods: Estimation of nucleated cell counts was performed using reference gene primer amplification. Libraries were prepared by immunoSEQ multiplex PCR; TCRdb keeps only in-frame clonotypes and omits some of them. The D gene and trimming were derived from the DNA, and the V and J assignments and clone size from that table. The table shows about 210,000 clones, with roughly 82% occurring only once. The sequence was obtained from a woman between 40 and 50 years old with acute or convalescent COVID-19. The sequenced sample was peripheral blood.

Here the CDR3 DNA reads TGTGCCAGCAGTTCACGGGACAGAGCGAACTATGGCTACACCTTC. This sequence encodes CASSSRDRANYGYTF. The chain is built from TRBV27 and TRBJ1-2; 7 nucleotides match TRBD1. V lost 4 bases and J lost 2; bases outside the gene matches: 7. There are 15 residues in the CDR3. Per germline, CDR1 MNHEY and CDR2 SMNVEV (reference sequence).